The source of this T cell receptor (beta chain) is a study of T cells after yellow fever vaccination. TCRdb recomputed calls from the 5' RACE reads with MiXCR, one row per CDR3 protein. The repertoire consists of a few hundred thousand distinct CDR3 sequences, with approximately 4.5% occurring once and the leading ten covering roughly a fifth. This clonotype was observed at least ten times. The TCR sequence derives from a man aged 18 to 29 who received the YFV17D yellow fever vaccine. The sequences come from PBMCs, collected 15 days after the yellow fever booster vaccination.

CDR3 in DNA: TGTGCCAGCAGCGTGACAGGGGACGGGTATGGCTACACCTTC. The encoded protein is CASSVTGDGYGYTF. V and J are TRBV9 and TRBJ1-2; 8 bases fit TRBD1. CDR1 and CDR2 from the germline V gene are SGDLS and YYNGEE. The CDR3 length is 14 residues. Trimming removed 2 bases from V and 5 bases from J; junction bases left unmatched: 5.